This note documents a single TCR beta chain sequence. Antigen unknown. For TCR beta, libraries came from iRepertoire HTBI primers and Arm-PCR of CDR3 regions. How the authors handled the data: Taken together, the samples had fewer than 70 TRBV and more than 12 TRBJ segments identified. TCRdb called the multiplex PCR reads again in MiXCR, with one record for every CDR3 protein. TCRdb assigned the V and J calls; the authors' analysis was not used. The sample yields 300,000 to 500,000 distinct CDR3 sequences, 20% to 25% seen once. This record belongs to a study of regulatory T cells in long-lasting Graves disease. Study-level points and caveats: TRBV28, TRBJ1-2 and TRBJ2-5 were segments that persistent disease favored.

Indicated time point: persistent/refractory GD, antithyroid drugs over 5 years with positive TRAb. PBMCs provided the RNA from which the TCR library was made. There are 16 residues in the CDR3. Germline V gene data show CDR1 as SGHAT and CDR2 as FQNNGV. J lost 7 bases, V lost 1 base, and 10 bases had no gene match. This receptor was identified in a female donor with Graves disease. The rearrangement uses TRBV11-2 and TRBJ2-3, with 8 bases identical to TRBD2. The sample in question was peripheral blood mononuclear cells (PBMCs), obtained when the disease was refractory, from a patient treated with antithyroid drugs. CDR3 nucleotides: TGTGCCAGCAGCTTAGGGTCCCAGCGGGAGTTTTATACGCAGTATTTT. As protein: CASSLGSQREFYTQYF.